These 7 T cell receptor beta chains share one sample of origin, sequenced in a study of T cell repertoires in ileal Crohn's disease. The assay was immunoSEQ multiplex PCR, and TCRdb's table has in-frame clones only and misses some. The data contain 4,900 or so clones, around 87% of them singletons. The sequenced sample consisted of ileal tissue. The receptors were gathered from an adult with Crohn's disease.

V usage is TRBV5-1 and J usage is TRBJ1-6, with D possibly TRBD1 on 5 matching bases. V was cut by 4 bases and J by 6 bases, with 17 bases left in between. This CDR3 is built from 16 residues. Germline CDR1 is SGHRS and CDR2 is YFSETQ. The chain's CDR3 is CASSLTGQGGNSPLHF. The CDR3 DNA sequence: TGCGCCAGCAGCCTCACCGGGCAGGGAGGTAATTCACCCCTCCACTTT.

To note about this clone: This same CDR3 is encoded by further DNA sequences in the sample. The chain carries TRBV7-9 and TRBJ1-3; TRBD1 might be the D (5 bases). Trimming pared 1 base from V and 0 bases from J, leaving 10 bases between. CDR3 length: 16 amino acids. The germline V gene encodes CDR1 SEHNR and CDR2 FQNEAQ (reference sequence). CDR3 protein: CASSLGQPNSGNTIYF. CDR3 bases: TGTGCCAGCAGCTTAGGACAGCCCAACTCTGGAAACACCATATATTTT.

The CDR3 reads CASRLRQGNSPLHF. CDR3 coding DNA: TGTGCCAGCAGACTAAGACAGGGGAACTCACCCCTCCACTTT. The chain is built from TRBV5-8 and TRBJ1-6; 8 bases line up with TRBD1. CDR3 length: 14 amino acids. CDR1 is SGHTS, CDR2 YDEGEE, per germline. Trimming at V came to 5 bases and at J to 10 bases, leaving 8 bases not matched to a gene.

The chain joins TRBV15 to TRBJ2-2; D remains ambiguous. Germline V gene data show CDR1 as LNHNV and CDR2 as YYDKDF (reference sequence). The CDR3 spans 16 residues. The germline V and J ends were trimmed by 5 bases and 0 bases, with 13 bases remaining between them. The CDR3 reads CATSSRKETNTGELFF. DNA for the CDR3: TGTGCCACCAGCTCGAGAAAGGAGACGAACACCGGGGAGCTGTTTTTT.

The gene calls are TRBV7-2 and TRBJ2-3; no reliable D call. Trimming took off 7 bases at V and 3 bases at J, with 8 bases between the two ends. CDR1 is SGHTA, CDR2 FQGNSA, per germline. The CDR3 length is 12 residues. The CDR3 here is CASNARTDTQYF. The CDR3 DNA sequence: TGTGCCAGCAATGCGCGGACAGATACGCAGTATTTT.

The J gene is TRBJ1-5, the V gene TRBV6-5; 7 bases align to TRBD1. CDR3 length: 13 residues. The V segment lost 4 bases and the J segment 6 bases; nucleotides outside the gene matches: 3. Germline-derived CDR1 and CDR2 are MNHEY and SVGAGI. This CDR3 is CASSLTGSQPQHF. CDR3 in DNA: TGTGCCAGCAGTTTGACAGGGTCTCAGCCCCAGCATTTT.

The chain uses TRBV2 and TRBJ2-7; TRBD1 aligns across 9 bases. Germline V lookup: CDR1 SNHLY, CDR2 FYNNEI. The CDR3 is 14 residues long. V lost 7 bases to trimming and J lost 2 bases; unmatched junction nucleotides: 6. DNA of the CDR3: TGTGCCAGCATAGTGGACAGGGGTCCCTACGAGCAGTACTTC. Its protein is CASIVDRGPYEQYF.